This T cell receptor (beta chain) was retrieved from a study of monozygotic twins with inflammatory bowel disease. Germline CDR1 reads SGHRS; CDR2 reads YFSETQ. This CDR3 comprises 11 residues. TCRdb processed the 5' RACE reads again and assigns one entry to each CDR3 protein, with no DNA. Its listing shows about 160,000 distinct CDR3 sequences. The sequenced sample was blood. The receptor comes from a human donor with ulcerative colitis or Crohn's disease, or a healthy co-twin of an affected twin (not recorded which). The V call is TRBV5-1, the J call TRBJ2-2. CDR3 amino acids: CASPAPGELFF. The full variable domain, its missing parts supplied by reference TRBV5-1 and TRBJ2-2, is KAGVTQTPRYLIKTRGQQVTLSCSPISGHRSVSWYQQTPGQGLQFLFEYFSETQRNKGNFPGRFSGRQFSNSRSEMNVSTLELGDSALYLCASPAPGELFFGEGSRLTVL.